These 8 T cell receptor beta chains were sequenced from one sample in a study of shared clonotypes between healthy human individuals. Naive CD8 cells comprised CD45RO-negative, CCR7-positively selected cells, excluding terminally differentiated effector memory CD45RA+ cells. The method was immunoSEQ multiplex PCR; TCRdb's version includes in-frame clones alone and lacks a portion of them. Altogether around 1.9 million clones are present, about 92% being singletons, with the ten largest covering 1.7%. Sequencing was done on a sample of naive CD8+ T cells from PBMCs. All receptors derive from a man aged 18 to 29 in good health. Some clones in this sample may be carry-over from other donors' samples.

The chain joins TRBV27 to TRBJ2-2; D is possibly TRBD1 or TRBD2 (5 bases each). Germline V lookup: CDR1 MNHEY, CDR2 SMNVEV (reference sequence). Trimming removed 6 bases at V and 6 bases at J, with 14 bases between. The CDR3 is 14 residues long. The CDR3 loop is CASRGPSSAGELFF. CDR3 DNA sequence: TGTGCCAGCAGGGGACCGAGTTCGGCCGGGGAGCTGTTTTTT.

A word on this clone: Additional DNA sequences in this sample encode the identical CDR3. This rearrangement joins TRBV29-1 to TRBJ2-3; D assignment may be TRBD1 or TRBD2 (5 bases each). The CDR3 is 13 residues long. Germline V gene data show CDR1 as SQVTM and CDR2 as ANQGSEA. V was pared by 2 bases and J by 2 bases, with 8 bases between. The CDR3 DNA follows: TGCAGCGTTGAAACGGGACCCACAGATACGCAGTATTTT. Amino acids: CSVETGPTDTQYF.

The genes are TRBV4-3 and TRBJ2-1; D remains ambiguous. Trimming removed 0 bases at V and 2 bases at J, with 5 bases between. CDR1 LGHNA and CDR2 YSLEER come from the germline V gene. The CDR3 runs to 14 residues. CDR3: CASSQDLAYNEQFF. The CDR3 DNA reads TGCGCCAGCAGCCAAGATCTGGCCTACAATGAGCAGTTCTTC.

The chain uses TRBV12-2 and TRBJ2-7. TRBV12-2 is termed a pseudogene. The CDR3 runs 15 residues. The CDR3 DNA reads TGTGCAAGTCGCTCCCCCTGGTTTGGCTCCTACGAGCAGTACTTC. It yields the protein CASRSPWFGSYEQYF.

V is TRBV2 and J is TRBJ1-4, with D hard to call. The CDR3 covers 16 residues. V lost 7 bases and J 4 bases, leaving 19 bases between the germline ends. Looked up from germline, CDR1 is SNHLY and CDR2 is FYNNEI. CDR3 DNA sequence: TGTGCCAGCACCTCCCCCGGTTCCTCCAATAATGAAAAACTGTTTTTT. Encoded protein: CASTSPGSSNNEKLFF.

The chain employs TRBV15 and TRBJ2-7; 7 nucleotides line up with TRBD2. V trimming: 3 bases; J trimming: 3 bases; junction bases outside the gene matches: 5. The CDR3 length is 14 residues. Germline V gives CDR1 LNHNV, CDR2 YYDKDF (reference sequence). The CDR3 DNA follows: TGTGCCACCAGCAGTGGACTAGAAGGCTACGAGCAGTACTTC. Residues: CATSSGLEGYEQYF.

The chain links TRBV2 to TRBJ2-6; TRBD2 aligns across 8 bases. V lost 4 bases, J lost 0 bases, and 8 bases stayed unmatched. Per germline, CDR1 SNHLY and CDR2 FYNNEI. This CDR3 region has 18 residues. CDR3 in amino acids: CASSAVSGTSSGANVLTF. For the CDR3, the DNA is TGTGCCAGCAGTGCAGTTAGCGGGACCAGCTCTGGGGCCAACGTCCTGACTTTC.

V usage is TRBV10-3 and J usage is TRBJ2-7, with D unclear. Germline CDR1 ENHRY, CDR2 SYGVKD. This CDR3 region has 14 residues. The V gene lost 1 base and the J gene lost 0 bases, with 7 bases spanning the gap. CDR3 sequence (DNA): TGTGCCATCAGTGAGTGGAAGGCCTCCTACGAGCAGTACTTC. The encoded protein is CAISEWKASYEQYF.